Sequencing of this T cell receptor (beta chain) was carried out in a study of blood T cell repertoires in COVID-19. Study-wide context: Nucleic acid was either cDNA or gDNA, and it came from T cells, B-cell-depleted T cells, or PBMCs.

This clone was picked up a small number of times. In the authors' methods: Counts of nucleated cells, estimated from reference gene primer amplification, were obtained. Sequencing used immunoSEQ multiplex PCR; TCRdb keeps in-frame clones, though not all of them. That table gives V, J and clone size, and the DNA gave D and trimming. The sample lists approximately 260,000 clones, around 82% seen once, with 4.5% to 5% in the top ten. The trim removed 7 bases at V and 2 bases at J, leaving 4 bases unmatched. The CDR3 sequence is 13 residues long. Germline V lookup: CDR1 SNHLY, CDR2 FYNNEI. Sequences were obtained from peripheral blood. The chain is built from TRBV2 and TRBJ1-1, with 7 bases matching TRBD1. This TCR was recovered from a woman aged 80 or older with active or convalescent COVID-19. This CDR3 reads CASIRDSNTEAFF. Here the CDR3 DNA reads TGTGCCAGCATTAGGGACAGTAACACTGAAGCTTTCTTT.